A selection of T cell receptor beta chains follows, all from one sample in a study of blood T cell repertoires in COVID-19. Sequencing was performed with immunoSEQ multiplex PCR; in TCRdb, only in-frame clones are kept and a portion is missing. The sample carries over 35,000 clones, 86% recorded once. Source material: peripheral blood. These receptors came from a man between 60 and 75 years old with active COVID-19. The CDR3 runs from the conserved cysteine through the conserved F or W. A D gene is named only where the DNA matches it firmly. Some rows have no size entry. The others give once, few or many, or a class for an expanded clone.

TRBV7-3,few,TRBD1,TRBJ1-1,CASSLNGAGGNTEAFF
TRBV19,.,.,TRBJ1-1,CASSAGQTTAFF
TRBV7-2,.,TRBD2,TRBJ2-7,CASSPKPGLAGGPAEEQYF
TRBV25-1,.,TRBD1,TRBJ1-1,CASSQDPGGAFF
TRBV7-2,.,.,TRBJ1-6,CASSKQSSYNSPLHF
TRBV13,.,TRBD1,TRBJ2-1,CASSLAPWTGGPHEQFF
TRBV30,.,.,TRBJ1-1,CAWTPRGSGTEAFF
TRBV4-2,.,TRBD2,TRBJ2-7,CASSQGLADSYEQYF
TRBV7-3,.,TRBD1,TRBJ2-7,CASSPTGDEQYF
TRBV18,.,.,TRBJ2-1,CASSPLGDPGDEQFF
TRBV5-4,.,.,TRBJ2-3,CASSPGLSTDTQYF
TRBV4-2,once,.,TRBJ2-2,CASSQIGRLSGELFF
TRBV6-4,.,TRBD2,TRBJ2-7,CASSDSLTSGSYEQYF
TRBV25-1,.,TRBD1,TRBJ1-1,CASRRDRAMNTEAFF
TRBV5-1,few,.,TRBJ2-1,CASSLAALSPTYNEQFF
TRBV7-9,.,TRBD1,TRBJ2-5,CASSLYRGDETQYF
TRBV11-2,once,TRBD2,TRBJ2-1,CASSFSGSDYNEQFF
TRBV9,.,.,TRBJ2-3,CASSPRSDPDTQYF
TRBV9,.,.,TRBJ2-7,CASSVVLPGQRYEQYF
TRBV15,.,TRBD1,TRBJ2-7,CATSRDLQGPEQYF
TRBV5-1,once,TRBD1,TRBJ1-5,CASSGGQGNQPQHF
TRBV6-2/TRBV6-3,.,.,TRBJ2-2,CASSFPNRGLLAPRNTGELFF
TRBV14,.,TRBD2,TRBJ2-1,CASSPISGPAFSYNEQFF
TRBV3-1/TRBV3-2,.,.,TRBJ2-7,CASSCATSCSYEQYF
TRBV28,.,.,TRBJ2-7,CASSLKGPKPQYF
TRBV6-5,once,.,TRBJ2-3,CASSTPRDTQYF
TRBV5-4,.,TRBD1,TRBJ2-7,CASSSGTGPYEQYF
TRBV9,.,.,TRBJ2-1,CASSVTFGPSSYNEQFF
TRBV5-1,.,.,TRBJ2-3,CASSFERPSTDTQYF
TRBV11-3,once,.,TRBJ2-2,CASSSRAGELFF
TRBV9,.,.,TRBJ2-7,CASSPNTAPYEQYF
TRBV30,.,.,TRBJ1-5,CAWRTSVGPQHF
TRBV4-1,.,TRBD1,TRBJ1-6,CASSRTGAYNSPLHF
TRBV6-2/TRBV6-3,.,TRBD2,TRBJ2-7,CASSPTSGTTFSYEQYF
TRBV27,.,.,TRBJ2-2,CASRRQDNTGELFF
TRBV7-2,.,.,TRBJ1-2,CASSLAPQGLDGYTF
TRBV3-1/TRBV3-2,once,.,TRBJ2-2,CASSHADYSGELFF
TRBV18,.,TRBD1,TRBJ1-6,CASSQEQGNNSPLHF
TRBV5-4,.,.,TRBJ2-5,CASSLRGNQETQYF
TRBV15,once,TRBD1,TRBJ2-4,CATSRKVPGQGPARAKNIQYF
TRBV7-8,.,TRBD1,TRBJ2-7,CASSLEAGTGINEQYF
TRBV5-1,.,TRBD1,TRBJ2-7,CASSPAGTGAYEQYF
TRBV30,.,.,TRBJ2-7,CAWSLFGLPNGSYEQYF
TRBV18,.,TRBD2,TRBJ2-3,CASSSGTSGRRDTQYF
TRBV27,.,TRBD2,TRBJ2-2,CASKRTSGSATNTGELFF
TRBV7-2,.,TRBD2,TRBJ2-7,CASSSRFSGSSYEQYF
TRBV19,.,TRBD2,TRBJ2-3,CASTIGGGTQYF
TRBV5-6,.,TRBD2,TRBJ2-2,CASSLSPRGAGELFF
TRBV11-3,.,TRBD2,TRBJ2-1,CASSEVSGSVYNEQFF
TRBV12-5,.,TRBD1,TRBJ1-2,CASGFGGQGVEADGYTF
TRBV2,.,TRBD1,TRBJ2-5,CASSRTGYQETQYF
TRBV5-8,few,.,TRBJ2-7,CASSLGDTSYEQYF
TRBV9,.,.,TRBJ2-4,CASSVAGQSENIQYF
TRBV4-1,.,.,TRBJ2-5,CASSLYLPSGETQYF
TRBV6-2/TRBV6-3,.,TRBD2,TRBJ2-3,CASSYSSSGKPSSTDTQYF